The 17 T cell receptor beta chains listed next were all sequenced from one sample in a study of prognosis after radiotherapy for stage I lung cancer. Template was genomic DNA; TCR beta CDR3 amplified in two multiplex PCR rounds. Amplification in first-round PCR relied on primers specific to each TRBV and TRBJ gene. TCRdb reanalysed the multiplex PCR reads using MiXCR and keeps one entry per CDR3 protein. The repertoire holds about 25,000 distinct CDR3 sequences, with around 34% as singletons. The sequences come from PBMCs, collected before or after stereotactic body radiation therapy (not recorded which). The receptors shown here come from a donor over 45 with non-small cell lung cancer.

V gene TRBV10-3 combines with J gene TRBJ2-1; D unresolved. This CDR3 region has 13 residues. V shed 4 bases and J shed 8 bases, with 12 bases lying between them. In germline, CDR1 is ENHRY, CDR2 SYGVKD. The CDR3 protein is CAISVSRGDEQFF. As DNA, the CDR3 is TGTGCCATCAGTGTGTCTAGAGGAGATGAGCAGTTCTTC.

This clonotype was detected only a few times. This chain connects TRBV4-2 to TRBJ1-1; D not resolved. Trimming took off 0 bases at V and 5 bases at J, with 10 bases between the two ends. This CDR3 is 14 amino acids long. Germline V gene sequence: CDR1 LGHNA, CDR2 YNFKEQ. The CDR3, as DNA: TGTGCCAGCAGCCAAGACAACGGGAGGACTGAAGCTTTCTTT. Residues: CASSQDNGRTEAFF.

This clonotype was seen many times. This CDR3 reads CASSIALQTGPTTNEKLFF. DNA of the CDR3: TGTGCCAGCAGTATAGCATTACAGACAGGACCAACAACTAATGAAAAACTGTTTTTT. The rearrangement joins TRBV28 to TRBJ1-4; possibly TRBD1 for D (6 bases). With 5 bases removed from V and 0 bases from J, the gap between germline ends came to 22 bases. The V gene's germline CDR1 is MDHEN and CDR2 SYDVKM. The CDR3 extends over 19 amino acids.

As for this clonotype: A far larger clone is one base from this, pointing to a likely read error. The chain employs TRBV6-8 and TRBJ2-1; 8 bases match TRBD1. The germline gives CDR1 MNHGY, CDR2 SAAAGT. The CDR3 extends over 14 amino acids. V was pared by 6 bases and J by 4 bases, with 5 bases of the junction left unmatched. CDR3 nucleotides: TGTGCCAGCAGCTCCTGGACAGGGTACAATGAGCAGTTCTTC. It yields the protein CASSSWTGYNEQFF.

Many counts were recorded for this clonotype. The rearrangement links TRBV12-3 or TRBV12-4 to TRBJ1-1; the match to TRBD1 covers 8 bases. Trimming removed 7 bases from V and 4 bases from J; junction bases left unmatched: 8. The CDR3 has 14 residues. DNA of the CDR3: TGTGCCAGCACTCTTACAGGGGGGGTCACTGAAGCTTTCTTT. Its protein is CASTLTGGVTEAFF.

J is TRBJ2-1 and V is TRBV27; 10 nucleotides align to TRBD2. CDR3 length equals 14 residues. Losses at the gene ends were 6 bases for V and 4 bases for J; bases not matched to a gene: 3. Germline values: CDR1 MNHEY, CDR2 SMNVEV (reference sequence). The CDR3 here is CASRWTSGYNEQFF. The CDR3 DNA follows: TGTGCCAGCAGATGGACTAGCGGTTACAATGAGCAGTTCTTC.

This clonotype was seen repeatedly, ten times or more. The V gene is TRBV30, the J gene TRBJ2-1; D gene unclear. This CDR3 has 11 amino acids. The V end lost 3 bases, the J end lost 8 bases, and 8 bases lay between the germline ends. Germline V gives CDR1 GTSNPN, CDR2 SVGIG (reference sequence). This chain's CDR3 is CAWSPADEQFF. For the CDR3, the DNA is TGTGCCTGGAGCCCAGCTGATGAGCAGTTCTTC. The variable domain in full, with the rest retrieved from reference TRBV30 and TRBJ2-1, is SQTIHQWPATLVQPVGSPLSLECTVEGTSNPNLYWYRQAAGRGLQLLFYSVGIGQISSEVPQNLSASRPQDRQFILSSKKLLLSDSGFYLCAWSPADEQFFGPGTRLTVL.

This clonotype was recorded many times. This chain connects TRBV7-3 to TRBJ2-2; D perhaps matches TRBD1 (6 bases). From germline, CDR1 is SGHTA and CDR2 FQGTGA. This CDR3 has 17 amino acids. The ends were cut back, 2 bases at V and 7 bases at J, with 20 bases in the middle. The DNA for the CDR3 is TGTGCCAGCAGCTTAGAGGACAGCGTCGACAGCGGCGGGGAGCTGTTTTTT. Residues: CASSLEDSVDSGGELFF. The variable domain in full, completed from reference TRBV7-3 and TRBJ2-2, reads GAGVSQTPSNKVTEKGKYVELRCDPISGHTALYWYRQSLGQGPEFLIYFQGTGAADDSGLPNDRFFAVRPEGSVSTLKIQRTERGDSAVYLCASSLEDSVDSGGELFFGEGSRLTVL.

This clonotype was seen at least ten times. The chain recombines TRBV6-2 or TRBV6-3 with TRBJ2-3; no firm D call. The germline V gene has CDR1 MNHEY and CDR2 SVGEGT. Between the trimmed V and J ends, which lost 5 bases and 0 bases, there was a span of 9 bases. The CDR3 extends over 14 amino acids. The DNA for the CDR3 is TGTGCCAGCAGTGGGGTGTCTAGCACAGATACGCAGTATTTT. This gives the protein CASSGVSSTDTQYF.

The rearrangement links TRBV3-1 to TRBJ2-5, with D tentatively TRBD2 (5 bases). The CDR3 has 17 amino acids. The germline V and J ends were trimmed by 0 bases and 1 base, with 15 bases remaining between them. Germline CDR1 reads LGHDT; CDR2 reads YNNKEL (reference sequence). The CDR3 coding sequence is TGTGCCAGCAGCCAAGATAGAGGAGGAAACGTCCAAGAGACCCAGTACTTC. Encoded protein: CASSQDRGGNVQETQYF.

Concerning this clonotype itself: This may arise from a read error, as a much more abundant clone is one base away. The conserved phenylalanine or tryptophan is not found at the CDR3 terminus, so this likely reflects a read error. The chain combines TRBV19 with TRBJ1-1; D perhaps matches TRBD1 (5 bases). Germline CDR1 is LNHDA and CDR2 is SQIVND (reference sequence). The CDR3 is made up of 13 amino acids. The V and J ends lost 5 bases and 8 bases respectively, with 15 bases between them. CDR3 nucleotide sequence: TGTGCCAGTAGTTACGGCTCGGGACGGGAAGCTTTCCTT. Its translation: CASSYGSGREAFL.

In this sample, this clonotype turned up many times. The chain employs TRBV5-1 and TRBJ1-6; D possibly corresponds to TRBD1 (6 bases). Trimming pared 0 bases from V and 6 bases from J, leaving 16 bases between. The CDR3 runs to 17 residues. CDR1 is SGHRS and CDR2 is YFSETQ in the germline V gene. DNA for the CDR3: TGCGCCAGCAGCTTGGAAGGTCTAGGGGGTACTAATTCACCCCTCCACTTT. As protein: CASSLEGLGGTNSPLHF.

The chain carries TRBV20-1 and TRBJ1-2; 7 nucleotides align to TRBD1. Trimming took 4 bases from V and 7 from J; bases not matched to a gene: 6. The CDR3 spans 12 residues. The germline CDR1 and CDR2 sequences are DFQATT and SNEGSKA (reference sequence). CDR3 coding DNA: TGCAGTGCTATTTTCAGGGGGTTTGGCTACACCTTC. Translation gives CSAIFRGFGYTF.

This chain joins TRBV27 and TRBJ2-5; 8 nucleotides line up with TRBD2. CDR1 is MNHEY, CDR2 SMNVEV, per germline (reference sequence). The CDR3 is made up of 17 amino acids. Unmatched junction bases numbered 17, after V lost 3 bases and J lost 8 bases. The CDR3 coding sequence is TGTGCCAGCAGTTTTGGGATAGCGGGATGCTCAATAGATACCCAGTACTTC. It codes for CASSFGIAGCSIDTQYF.

This clonotype was detected many times. The rearrangement links TRBV19 to TRBJ1-3; D may be TRBD1 (6 bases). Germline CDR1 and CDR2: LNHDA and SQIVND (reference sequence). CDR3 size: 14 residues. The germline V and J ends were trimmed by 6 bases and 2 bases, with 11 bases remaining between them. In DNA form, the CDR3 reads TGTGCCAGTAGATCACAGGGAACTGGAAACACCATATATTTT. Protein sequence: CASRSQGTGNTIYF. Full variable domain (outside the CDR3, taken from reference TRBV19 and TRBJ1-3): DGGITQSPKYLFRKEGQNVTLSCEQNLNHDAMYWYRQDPGQGLRLIYYSQIVNDFQKGDIAEGYSVSREKKESFPLTVTSAQKNPTAFYLCASRSQGTGNTIYFGEGSWLTVV.

This chain links TRBV12-3 or TRBV12-4 with TRBJ2-1; D is undetermined. Trimming took 3 bases from V and 5 from J, leaving 5 bases between them. This CDR3 comprises 12 residues. The CDR3 loop is CASSFNDNEQFF. CDR3 coding DNA: TGTGCCAGCAGTTTCAACGACAATGAGCAGTTCTTC.

This clonotype has at least ten counts. This CDR3 reads CASSIKITGGAFF. The CDR3 DNA reads as TGTGCCAGCAGTATCAAAATTACAGGGGGAGCTTTCTTT. The chain recombines TRBV12-3 or TRBV12-4 with TRBJ1-1; 8 bases agree with TRBD1. This CDR3 spans 13 amino acids. Germline trimming cut 5 bases from V and 10 bases from J; bases unmatched to any gene: 9.